The rows below give T cell receptor beta chains drawn from one sample of a study of T cell repertoires in cytomegalovirus infection. TCRdb re-analysed the reads in MiXCR, keeping a single row per CDR3 protein. The profile covers some 180,000 distinct CDR3 sequences, with 17% appearing a single time and approximately 26% taken by the ten largest. Sequences were obtained from CD8+ T cells from PBMCs. The receptor source for this set is a human donor in good health (CMV status not recorded). Some clones in this sample may be carry-over from other donors' samples. CDR3s include the opening cysteine and the closing phenylalanine or tryptophan. The D gene is left open where the match is weak. Clone sizes are given selectively: once, few, many, or a class where the clone is expanded.

TRBV28	TRBJ2-7	TRBD1	-	TGTGCCAGCAGTGACGGGACAGGGCACTCCTACGAGCAGTACTTC	CASSDGTGHSYEQYF
TRBV14	TRBJ1-1	TRBD1	-	TGTGCCAGCAGCCACGGGACAGGGGGCACTGAAGCTTTCTTT	CASSHGTGGTEAFF
TRBV20-1	TRBJ2-6	-	few	TGCAGTGCTATTGGGGACGGACAGCACCGAACGTCTGGGGCCAACGTCCTGACTTTC	CSAIGDGQHRTSGANVLTF
TRBV7-6	TRBJ2-7	-	-	TGTGCCAGCAGCTTAGGAGACCATTACGAGCAGTACTTC	CASSLGDHYEQYF
TRBV4-3	TRBJ1-2	-	few	TGCGCCAGCAGCCAAACAGACCGTCATGGCTACACCTTC	CASSQTDRHGYTF
TRBV7-2	TRBJ1-1	TRBD1	-	TGTGCCAGCAGCTTAGATACCGGGACAGGGTTCAACACTGAAGCTTTCTTT	CASSLDTGTGFNTEAFF
TRBV27	TRBJ2-7	TRBD2	-	TGTGCCAGCAGTAGCGGGGGTGCGAGGTACGAGCAGTACTTC	CASSSGGARYEQYF
TRBV6-5	TRBJ1-6	-	-	TGTGCCAGCAGTTACTCTCTCTCCCAGGCTAATTCACCCCTCCACTTT	CASSYSLSQANSPLHF
TRBV7-2	TRBJ2-5	-	few	TGTGCCAGCAGCTTACCCCGCAGGGGAAAGACCCAGTACTTC	CASSLPRRGKTQYF
TRBV9	TRBJ2-7	-	-	TGTGCCAGCAGCGTAGGATCATCCGAGCAGTACTTC	CASSVGSSEQYF
TRBV7-2	TRBJ1-2	-	few	TGTGCCAGCAGCTTAGTCGCAGGGGACTATGGCTACACCTTC	CASSLVAGDYGYTF
TRBV5-1	TRBJ1-4	-	few	TGCGCCAGCAGCTTTGGGACAAGTGAAAAACTGTTTTTT	CASSFGTSEKLFF
TRBV27	TRBJ1-2	-	-	TGTGCCAGCAGTCCCTGGGGGGCTTACAGATATGGCTACACCTTC	CASSPWGAYRYGYTF
TRBV7-6	TRBJ2-1	-	-	TGTGCCAGCAGCTTAACACTAGCCAACGACAATGAGCAGTTCTTC	CASSLTLANDNEQFF
TRBV28	TRBJ1-1	-	-	TGTGCCAGCAGTTTGACTGAGCCTTTCTTT	CASSLTEPFF
TRBV7-6	TRBJ2-6	-	many	TGTGCCAGCAGCTTAGGGGGTGCCGGGGCCAACGTCCTGACTTTC	CASSLGGAGANVLTF
TRBV7-8	TRBJ2-1	-	few	TGTGCCAGCAGCTTAGTTGCGGGGGCTGAGCAGTTCTTC	CASSLVAGAEQFF
TRBV6-6	TRBJ2-7	-	-	TGTGCCAGCAGTTACTCGTACGGTACCTACGAGCAGTACTTC	CASSYSYGTYEQYF
TRBV20-1	TRBJ2-3	-	-	TGCAGTGCTAGAGAGATCCCTAGCGCTAGCACAGATACGCAGTATTTT	CSAREIPSASTDTQYF
TRBV15	TRBJ1-5	TRBD1	few	TGTGCCACCAGCAGGGACAGGAGCAATCAGCCCCAGCATTTT	CATSRDRSNQPQHF